The T cell receptor beta chain described here comes from a study of T cell changes during pregnancy in multiple sclerosis. J gave up 1 base and V 3 bases, and 1 base lay outside the gene matches. This CDR3 has 15 amino acids. In germline, CDR1 is MGHRA, CDR2 YSYEKL. The repertoire was sequenced with immunoSEQ multiplex PCR; TCRdb's copy has only in-frame clones and lacks some. The table includes tens of thousands of clones, 80% to 95% detected once. The chain recombines TRBV4-1 with TRBJ1-1; TRBD1 matches 11 bases. This clonotype was obtained from a female donor with multiple sclerosis, enrolled in a pregnancy study. The material was CD8+ T cells from peripheral blood mononuclear cells, obtained after pregnancy. CDR3 sequence (DNA): TGCGCCAGCAGCCAGGGACAGGGGGGGAACACTGAAGCTTTCTTT. Translated: CASSQGQGGNTEAFF.